The clone carrying this T cell receptor (beta chain) came up once. The sample originates from a study of blood T cell repertoires in COVID-19. Overall study context: PBMCs, B-cell-depleted T cells, or T cells were the source of the cDNA or gDNA that made up the material.

Clones were read by immunoSEQ multiplex PCR, and TCRdb kept only the in-frame ones, dropping some. The sample lists hundreds of thousands of clones, 85% occurring once. The CDR3 has 15 amino acids. With 3 bases clipped from V and 1 base from J, the junction kept 4 bases outside the gene matches. Germline V gene sequence: CDR1 MDHEN, CDR2 SYDVKM. Everyone who took part was roughly 18 to 89 years old, and they came from some 23 US areas. Self-reported history from a screening survey and questionnaire set each donor's cohort. This receptor was identified in a woman in her forties or fifties with acute COVID-19. Material for sequencing was PBMCs or T cells enriched from blood (not recorded which). V is TRBV28 and J is TRBJ1-1; 8 bases align to TRBD1. CDR3 coding DNA: TGTGCCAGCAGTTTCCAGGGGGCACGGAACACTGAAGCTTTCTTT. This translates into CASSFQGARNTEAFF.